These 11 T cell receptor beta chains originate from one sample sequenced in a study of T cell responses to AZD1222 COVID-19 vaccine. The method was immunoSEQ multiplex PCR; TCRdb's version includes in-frame clones alone and lacks a portion of them. The repertoire holds under 120,000 clones, with nearly 90% as singletons. The sample here was peripheral blood, taken 28 days after the second AZD1222 dose. These receptor sequences come from an adult who received the AZD1222 COVID-19 vaccine.

This chain links TRBV6-8 with TRBJ1-2; 7 bases line up with TRBD1. V was pared by 7 bases and J by 4 bases, with 9 bases of the junction left unmatched. The CDR3 sequence is 14 residues long. Per the germline V gene, CDR1 is MNHGY and CDR2 is SAAAGT. Written as DNA, the CDR3 is TGTGCCAGCACCGAAAGGGGGCACGGCTATGGCTACACCTTC. Translated: CASTERGHGYGYTF.

The V call is TRBV7-9, the J call TRBJ2-7, with D hard to call. CDR1 SEHNR and CDR2 FQNEAQ come from the germline V gene (reference sequence). V was clipped by 0 bases and J by 1 base, with 4 bases between them. CDR3 length: 13 amino acids. CDR3 in amino acids: CASSLALSYEQYF. The CDR3 DNA sequence: TGTGCCAGCAGCTTAGCGCTATCCTACGAGCAGTACTTC.

J is TRBJ2-7 and V is TRBV29-1; D ambiguous. Trimming removed 7 bases at V and 5 bases at J, with 15 bases between. The CDR3 length is 12 residues. The germline gives CDR1 SQVTM, CDR2 ANQGSEA. In DNA form, the CDR3 reads TGCAGCGGGATGAAGAATGTCGACGAGCAGTACTTC. Translated, it gives CSGMKNVDEQYF.

The chain links TRBV23-1 to TRBJ2-2, with 9 bases that match TRBD1. TRBV23-1 belongs to the ORF category, with a function that is uncertain. The CDR3 runs 17 residues. J gave up 0 bases and V 5 bases, and 7 bases lay outside the gene matches. The CDR3 reads CASSLPGTGTNTGELFF. The CDR3 bases are TGCGCCAGCAGTTTACCCGGGACAGGGACGAACACCGGGGAGCTGTTTTTT.

The CDR3 DNA reads TGCGCCAGCACCCGGGACAGAGTGTTCCAAGAGACCCAGTACTTC. This translates into CASTRDRVFQETQYF. The genes are TRBV23-1 and TRBJ2-5; 7 nucleotides line up with TRBD1. TRBV23-1 qualifies as an ORF whose function is uncertain. V was clipped by 7 bases and J by 1 base; unmatched bases: 9. The CDR3 is 15 residues long.

This rearrangement joins TRBV2 to TRBJ2-1; TRBD2 matches at 15 bases. V dropped 7 bases and J dropped 1; count of bases not matched to a gene: 11. The germline V gene encodes CDR1 SNHLY and CDR2 FYNNEI. The CDR3 contains 19 residues. Here the CDR3 DNA reads TGTGCCAGCACCCGAAGGACTAGCGGGAGGGCCATATCCTACAATGAGCAGTTCTTC. Amino acids: CASTRRTSGRAISYNEQFF.

The gene calls are TRBV2 and TRBJ2-7; D not resolved. Trimming stripped 8 bases from V and 4 bases from J, with 9 bases between. The CDR3 runs 11 residues. CDR1 and CDR2 (germline): SNHLY, FYNNEI. CDR3 loop: CASEFEYEQYF. CDR3 nucleotide sequence: TGTGCCAGCGAGTTTGAGTACGAGCAGTACTTC.

V gene TRBV28 combines with J gene TRBJ1-1; tentatively, D is TRBD1 (5 bases). V lost 2 bases to trimming and J lost 5 bases, with 9 bases between them. The CDR3 is 13 residues long. CDR1 and CDR2 (germline): MDHEN, SYDVKM. The CDR3 nucleotides are TGTGCCAGCAGTTTACAGGGTTGGACTGAAGCTTTCTTT. This sequence encodes CASSLQGWTEAFF.

This chain uses TRBV5-1 with TRBJ2-3, with TRBD1 as a possible D gene (5 bases). Germline lookup yields CDR1 SGHRS and CDR2 YFSETQ. Deletions cut 0 bases from V and 6 bases from J, with 11 bases between. This CDR3 is 14 amino acids long. CDR3 DNA: TGCGCCAGCAGCTTGGCCAGGGTTCACGATACGCAGTATTTT. As protein: CASSLARVHDTQYF.

In this sample, this clone turned up a few times. J is TRBJ1-3 and V is TRBV7-9; D is unclear. The CDR3 length is 13 residues. CDR1 and CDR2 from the germline V gene are SEHNR and FQNEAQ (reference sequence). The V and J ends lost 4 bases and 0 bases respectively, with 4 bases between them. The CDR3 loop is CASSSYSGNTIYF. In nucleotides, the CDR3 is TGTGCCAGCAGCTCCTACTCTGGAAACACCATATATTTT.

This rearrangement joins TRBV7-2 to TRBJ1-3; possibly TRBD1 for D (5 bases). The V end was cut by 5 bases, the J end by 4 bases, with 12 bases between. This CDR3 is built from 14 residues. CDR1 and CDR2 (germline): SGHTA, FQGNSA. In DNA, the CDR3 is TGTGCCAGCAGCAGGGGCGATTCCGGAAACACCATATATTTT. This encodes CASSRGDSGNTIYF.